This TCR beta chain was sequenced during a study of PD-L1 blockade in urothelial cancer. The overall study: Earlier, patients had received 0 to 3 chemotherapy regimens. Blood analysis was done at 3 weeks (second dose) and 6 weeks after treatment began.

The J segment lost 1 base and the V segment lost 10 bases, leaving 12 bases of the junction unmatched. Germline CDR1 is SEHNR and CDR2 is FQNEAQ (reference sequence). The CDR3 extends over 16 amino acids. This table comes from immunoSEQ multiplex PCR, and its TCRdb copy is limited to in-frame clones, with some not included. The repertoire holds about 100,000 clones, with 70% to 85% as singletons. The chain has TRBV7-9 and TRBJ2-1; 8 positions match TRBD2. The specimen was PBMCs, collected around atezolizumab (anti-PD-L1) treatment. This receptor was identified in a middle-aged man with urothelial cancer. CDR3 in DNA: TGTGCCACACGTACGTCTAGCGGGCCTTCCTACAATGAGCAGTTCTTC. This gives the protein CATRTSSGPSYNEQFF.